One T cell receptor beta chain is described in this entry. What it recognizes is unknown. Germline V gene sequence: CDR1 SGHVS, CDR2 FQNEAQ. The CDR3 runs 15 residues. V trimming: 5 bases; J trimming: 1 base; junction bases outside the gene matches: 4. This specimen belongs to a study of T-cell reconstitution after alpha-beta-depleted transplantation in children. Study results and limitations: Roughly two months post-transplant, alpha-beta T cells reportedly originated from several hundred graft clones that had expanded. T-cell counts and diversity were attributed mostly to newly produced T cells one year after transplant. Recipient T cells and thymic progenitors that survived gave rise to the high TCRbeta diversity observed at day 60 in some patients.

Unique molecular identifiers tagged the TCRbeta library. TCRdb reprocessed the PCR reads via MiXCR and lists one record per CDR3 protein. Here the sample spans approximately 270,000 distinct CDR3 sequences, approximately 24% being singletons. The sequence derives from a female patient under 10 years old who had a stem cell transplant for congenital amegakaryocytic thrombocytopenia, so the T cells may come from the graft donor. The specimen was PBMCs, mostly from graft donor cells, collected 360 days after TCRalphabeta/CD19-depleted stem cell transplant. V is TRBV7-8 and J is TRBJ2-3; 9 bases match TRBD2. The CDR3 loop is CASSTRTSGTDTQYF. The CDR3 DNA sequence: TGTGCCAGCAGCACTCGGACTAGCGGCACAGATACGCAGTATTTT.